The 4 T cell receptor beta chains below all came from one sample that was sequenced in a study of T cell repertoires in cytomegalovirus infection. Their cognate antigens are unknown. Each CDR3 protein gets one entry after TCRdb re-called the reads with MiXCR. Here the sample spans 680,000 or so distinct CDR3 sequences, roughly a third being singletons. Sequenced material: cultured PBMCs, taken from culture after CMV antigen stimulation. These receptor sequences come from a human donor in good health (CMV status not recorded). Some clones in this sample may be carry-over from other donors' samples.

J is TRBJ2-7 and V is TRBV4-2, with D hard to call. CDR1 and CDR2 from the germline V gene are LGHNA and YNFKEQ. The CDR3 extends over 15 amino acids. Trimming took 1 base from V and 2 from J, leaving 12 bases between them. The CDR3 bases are TGTGCCAGCAGCCAAGTAAAGGACCGAACCTACGAGCAGTACTTC. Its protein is CASSQVKDRTYEQYF.

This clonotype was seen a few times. DNA for the CDR3: TGTGCTAGTGGTTTGGTACAGCTAGCGGGAGGGCCGTCGGTCTCCTACGAGCAGTACTTC. This sequence encodes CASGLVQLAGGPSVSYEQYF. This chain links TRBV12-5 with TRBJ2-7; 12 nucleotides align to TRBD2. The CDR3 sequence is 20 residues long. In germline, CDR1 is LGHNT, CDR2 FRNRAP. The trim removed 0 bases at V and 0 bases at J, leaving 12 bases unmatched.

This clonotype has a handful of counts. CDR3 residues: CASSGGTGGKAFF. The CDR3 DNA reads as TGTGCCAGCAGTGGTGGGACAGGGGGCAAAGCTTTCTTT. V gene TRBV6-1 combines with J gene TRBJ1-1, with TRBD1 matching over 12 bases. With 4 bases clipped from V and 9 bases from J, the junction kept 3 bases outside the gene matches. Germline-derived CDR1 and CDR2 are MNHNS and SASEGT. CDR3 length: 13 amino acids.

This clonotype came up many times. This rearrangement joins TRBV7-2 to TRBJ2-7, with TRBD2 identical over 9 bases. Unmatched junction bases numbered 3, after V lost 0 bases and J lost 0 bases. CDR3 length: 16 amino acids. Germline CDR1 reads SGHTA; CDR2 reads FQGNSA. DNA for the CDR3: TGTGCCAGCAGCTTAGCCTTAGCGGGAGTCTCCTACGAGCAGTACTTC. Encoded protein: CASSLALAGVSYEQYF.